What follows are 26 T cell receptor beta chains derived from one specimen sequenced in a study of cytomegalovirus exposure and HLA in healthy donors. PCR involved 60 Vbeta and 13 Jbeta primers. The data were produced by immunoSEQ multiplex PCR, yet TCRdb's version contains in-frame clones alone and is incomplete. The sample holds more than 90,000 clones; 75% to 90% are singletons and the top ten take about 3.7%. Sequencing input: PBMCs. The receptors shown here come from a man aged 30 to 39 in good health and CMV-seronegative.

By share, this clone ranks as medium-sized (0.01 to 0.1%). The chain is built from TRBV19 and TRBJ2-1; 12 nucleotides align to TRBD1. J gave up 6 bases and V 8 bases, and 11 bases lay outside the gene matches. Germline V gives CDR1 LNHDA, CDR2 SQIVND (reference sequence). The CDR3 contains 16 residues. The DNA for the CDR3 is TGTGCCAGTGAGCGGGCGGGACAGGGGGCAAGCAATGAGCAGTTCTTC. This translates into CASERAGQGASNEQFF. Full variable domain (rest looked up from reference TRBV19 and TRBJ2-1): DGGITQSPKYLFRKEGQNVTLSCEQNLNHDAMYWYRQDPGQGLRLIYYSQIVNDFQKGDIAEGYSVSREKKESFPLTVTSAQKNPTAFYLCASERAGQGASNEQFFGPGTRLTVL.

The CDR3 loop reads CASSPRESYEQYF. The CDR3 bases are TGTGCCAGCTCACCACGAGAGAGCTACGAGCAGTACTTC. This chain connects TRBV18 to TRBJ2-7; D call uncertain. CDR3 length: 13 residues. CDR1 is KGHSH, CDR2 LQKENI, per germline. Trimming cost V 1 base and J 3 bases, with 7 bases left between them.

This clone was detected once. The chain carries TRBV11-1 and TRBJ2-1; D is perhaps TRBD2 (5 bases). The CDR3 spans 12 residues. The V end was cut by 7 bases, the J end by 7 bases, with 11 bases between. Germline V gene sequence: CDR1 SGHAT, CDR2 FQDESV (reference sequence). This CDR3 is CASTRRGNEQFF. The CDR3 DNA sequence: TGTGCCAGCACCCGGAGAGGGAATGAGCAGTTCTTC.

The rearrangement joins TRBV2 to TRBJ2-1; TRBD1 matches at 8 bases. The CDR3 contains 13 residues. The J segment lost 5 bases and the V segment lost 11 bases, leaving 8 bases of the junction unmatched. The germline V gene has CDR1 SNHLY and CDR2 FYNNEI. CDR3 DNA sequence: TGTGCCGGAAGACAGGGGCCAAACAATGAGCAGTTCTTC. It is translated as CAGRQGPNNEQFF.

The rearrangement joins TRBV9 to TRBJ2-5, with a possible D match to TRBD1 (7 bases). Trimming pared 0 bases from V and 4 bases from J, leaving 10 bases between. Germline V gives CDR1 SGDLS, CDR2 YYNGEE. This CDR3 is 14 amino acids long. The DNA of the CDR3 is TGTGCCAGCAGCGTAGATCAGGGGGGAGAGACCCAGTACTTC. Translated: CASSVDQGGETQYF. Full variable domain (missing parts from reference TRBV9 and TRBJ2-5): DSGVTQTPKHLITATGQRVTLRCSPRSGDLSVYWYQQSLDQGLQFLIQYYNGEERAKGNILERFSAQQFPDLHSELNLSSLELGDSALYFCASSVDQGGETQYFGPGTRLLVL.

The chain employs TRBV7-9 and TRBJ2-3; 9 bases align to TRBD2. The CDR3 totals 13 residues. The germline CDR1 and CDR2 sequences are SEHNR and FQNEAQ (reference sequence). Trimming cost V 8 bases and J 4 bases; bases outside gene matches: 4. The CDR3 loop is CASGSGGADTQYF. CDR3 in DNA: TGTGCCAGCGGTAGCGGGGGTGCAGATACGCAGTATTTT.

V gene TRBV28 combines with J gene TRBJ2-5, with 8 positions matching TRBD1. Germline loops: CDR1 MDHEN, CDR2 SYDVKM. The V segment lost 11 bases and the J segment 5 bases; nucleotides outside the gene matches: 13. The CDR3 consists of 14 residues. CDR3 loop: CALARGRGRETQYF. The CDR3, as DNA: TGTGCCCTCGCTCGAGGCAGGGGGCGGGAGACCCAGTACTTC. The full variable domain, with the rest looked up from reference TRBV28 and TRBJ2-5, is DVKVTQSSRYLVKRTGEKVFLECVQDMDHENMFWYRQDPGLGLRLIYFSYDVKMKEKGDIPEGYSVSREKKERFSLILESASTNQTSMYLCALARGRGRETQYFGPGTRLLVL.

The chain recombines TRBV4-1 with TRBJ2-7; 10 nucleotides agree with TRBD2. J gave up 8 bases and V 3 bases, and 25 bases lay outside the gene matches. Germline assignment: CDR1 MGHRA and CDR2 YSYEKL. CDR3 length: 20 residues. Here the CDR3 reads CASSQDLRAGGPNFLTKQYF. DNA of the CDR3: TGCGCCAGCAGCCAGGACCTTCGAGCGGGAGGGCCAAATTTCTTAACCAAGCAGTACTTC.

The gene calls are TRBV5-1 and TRBJ2-3; 7 positions agree with TRBD1. Germline V gene lookup returns CDR1 SGHRS and CDR2 YFSETQ. This CDR3 is 15 amino acids long. V shed 4 bases and J 4 bases; nucleotides not matched to a gene: 9. The CDR3 DNA follows: TGCGCCAGCAGCGGAGAGACAGGGTCGGCAGATACGCAGTATTTT. Its protein product is CASSGETGSADTQYF. The full variable domain, rest sourced from reference TRBV5-1 and TRBJ2-3, is KAGVTQTPRYLIKTRGQQVTLSCSPISGHRSVSWYQQTPGQGLQFLFEYFSETQRNKGNFPGRFSGRQFSNSRSEMNVSTLELGDSALYLCASSGETGSADTQYFGPGTRLTVL.

CDR3 residues: CASSLDEVAEAFF. In DNA form, the CDR3 reads TGTGCCAGCAGCTTAGATGAGGTGGCTGAAGCTTTCTTT. The J gene is TRBJ1-1, the V gene TRBV7-2, with D uncertain. Looked up from germline, CDR1 is SGHTA and CDR2 is FQGNSA. The CDR3 loop spans 13 amino acids. V shed 1 base and J shed 6 bases, with 9 bases lying between them.

The chain combines TRBV2 with TRBJ2-2, with TRBD2 as a possible D gene (6 bases). The CDR3 is made up of 14 amino acids. Germline loops: CDR1 SNHLY, CDR2 FYNNEI. Trimming stripped 8 bases from V and 6 bases from J, with 16 bases between. As DNA, the CDR3 is TGTGCCAGCCGGTGGGGTTCGGGGGCCGGGGAGCTGTTTTTT. This encodes CASRWGSGAGELFF.

This chain connects TRBV29-1 to TRBJ2-5; TRBD1 agrees at 9 bases. Germline trimming cut 6 bases from V and 5 bases from J; bases unmatched to any gene: 4. The CDR3 extends over 12 amino acids. CDR1 is SQVTM and CDR2 is ANQGSEA in the germline V gene. In DNA form, the CDR3 reads TGCAGCGTAACGGACAGGGGTGAGACCCAGTACTTC. It is translated as CSVTDRGETQYF.

The chain uses TRBV18 and TRBJ1-1; no clear D. The ends were cut back, 7 bases at V and 4 bases at J, with 13 bases in the middle. The CDR3 has 13 amino acids. The germline V gene has CDR1 KGHSH and CDR2 LQKENI. The CDR3 DNA is TGTGCCAGCTGGTCAGAATCGGGCACTGAAGCTTTCTTT. Protein: CASWSESGTEAFF.

V is TRBV6-6 and J is TRBJ2-7; 8 nucleotides line up with TRBD2. The germline V gene has CDR1 MNHNY and CDR2 SVGAGI (reference sequence). V lost 8 bases and J lost 3; bases outside the gene matches: 12. The CDR3 extends over 15 amino acids. The CDR3 sequence: CASSTGGQISYEQYF. CDR3 DNA sequence: TGTGCCAGCTCTACGGGGGGGCAGATAAGCTACGAGCAGTACTTC.

This chain connects TRBV5-1 to TRBJ1-1, with 7 bases matching TRBD1. The CDR3 has 15 amino acids. Germline V gives CDR1 SGHRS, CDR2 YFSETQ. J lost 4 bases, V lost 0 bases, and 6 bases had no gene match. CDR3 DNA sequence: TGCGCCAGCAGCTTGGCAGCGACAGGGACCACTGAAGCTTTCTTT. It codes for CASSLAATGTTEAFF. The entire variable domain, with the rest obtained from reference TRBV5-1 and TRBJ1-1, is as follows: KAGVTQTPRYLIKTRGQQVTLSCSPISGHRSVSWYQQTPGQGLQFLFEYFSETQRNKGNFPGRFSGRQFSNSRSEMNVSTLELGDSALYLCASSLAATGTTEAFFGQGTRLTVV.

This chain uses TRBV29-1 with TRBJ2-2, with 10 bases lining up with TRBD2. Unmatched junction bases numbered 2, after V lost 5 bases and J lost 2 bases. The CDR3 loop spans 14 amino acids. Germline CDR1 SQVTM, CDR2 ANQGSEA. The CDR3 reads CSVRTSGNTGELFF. For the CDR3, the DNA is TGCAGCGTTAGGACTAGCGGAAACACCGGGGAGCTGTTTTTT.

The count of this clone is one. V is TRBV28 and J is TRBJ2-5; no clear D. Germline V CDR1 and CDR2: MDHEN, SYDVKM. The CDR3 sequence is 14 residues long. V dropped 6 bases and J dropped 3 bases, with 14 bases sitting between them. CDR3 sequence: CASRPRWRKETQYF. The DNA of the CDR3 is TGTGCCAGCAGGCCCCGGTGGAGAAAAGAGACCCAGTACTTC.

A few counts support this clone. V usage is TRBV7-9 and J usage is TRBJ1-1; 8 positions match TRBD1. The CDR3 is 15 amino acids. Germline assignment: CDR1 SEHNR and CDR2 FQNEAQ (reference sequence). V was clipped by 1 base and J by 10 bases; unmatched bases: 11. The CDR3 spells CASSLDKRQGNRAFF. In DNA, the CDR3 is TGTGCCAGCAGCTTAGATAAAAGACAGGGGAACAGAGCTTTCTTT.

The genes are TRBV15 and TRBJ2-5; D unclear. Trimming left V 8 bases short and J 4 bases short, with 11 bases between. This CDR3 is built from 12 residues. The germline CDR1 and CDR2 sequences are LNHNV and YYDKDF (reference sequence). CDR3 loop: CATAPGAETQYF. As DNA, the CDR3 is TGTGCCACCGCTCCGGGTGCAGAGACCCAGTACTTC.

The chain joins TRBV27 to TRBJ1-6; D gene ambiguous. This CDR3 is 15 amino acids long. Germline V gene sequence: CDR1 MNHEY, CDR2 SMNVEV (reference sequence). V dropped 1 base and J dropped 9 bases, with 13 bases sitting between them. This CDR3 reads CASSLYAGEGSPLHF. The CDR3 coding sequence is TGTGCCAGCAGTTTATATGCCGGGGAAGGTTCACCCCTCCACTTT.

The chain has TRBV27 and TRBJ2-5; 7 bases are shared with TRBD2. J was trimmed by 3 bases and V by 6 bases; bases with no gene match: 7. From germline, CDR1 is MNHEY and CDR2 SMNVEV (reference sequence). The CDR3 is made up of 14 amino acids. The CDR3 here is CASSWDYTKETQYF. The CDR3 DNA reads as TGTGCCAGCAGCTGGGACTATACAAAAGAGACCCAGTACTTC.

The CDR3: CASSSQGVNTEAFF. The CDR3, as DNA: TGTGCCAGCAGCTCACAGGGGGTGAACACTGAAGCTTTCTTT. The chain recombines TRBV7-9 with TRBJ1-1; TRBD1 agrees at 8 bases. The CDR3 sequence is 14 residues long. Looked up from germline, CDR1 is SEHNR and CDR2 is FQNEAQ (reference sequence). J gave up 0 bases and V 4 bases, and 1 base lay outside the gene matches.

The genes are TRBV6-5 and TRBJ2-4; 9 bases fit TRBD2. Germline assignment: CDR1 MNHEY and CDR2 SVGAGI. The CDR3 covers 15 residues. Trimming took 5 bases from V and 0 from J; bases not matched to a gene: 2. The CDR3 nucleotides are TGTGCCAGCAGTCGAGCGGGGGGAGCCAAAAACATTCAGTACTTC. Residues: CASSRAGGAKNIQYF.

This sequence joins TRBV7-2 and TRBJ1-1; possible D gene TRBD1, 5 bases. This CDR3 is 15 amino acids long. CDR1 is SGHTA, CDR2 FQGNSA, per germline. V was clipped by 5 bases and J by 6 bases, with 19 bases between them. This CDR3 reads CASSNSQGAYAEAFF. DNA of the CDR3: TGTGCCAGCAGCAATTCACAAGGGGCGTACGCTGAAGCTTTCTTT.

This clone was observed once. The V call is TRBV7-9, the J call TRBJ2-1, with 7 bases matching TRBD2. Losses at the gene ends were 5 bases for V and 8 bases for J; bases not matched to a gene: 9. The V gene's germline CDR1 is SEHNR and CDR2 FQNEAQ (reference sequence). This CDR3 contains 14 residues. As DNA, the CDR3 is TGTGCCAGCAGCCGCAGACTAGCCTCGGATGAGCAGTTCTTC. Protein sequence: CASSRRLASDEQFF.

The chain has TRBV28 and TRBJ2-3; possible D gene TRBD2, 5 bases. V was cut by 7 bases and J by 2 bases, with 10 bases left in between. Germline V gives CDR1 MDHEN, CDR2 SYDVKM. The CDR3 length is 13 residues. The CDR3: CASTLAITDTQYF. CDR3 nucleotide sequence: TGTGCCAGCACTCTAGCCATCACAGATACGCAGTATTTT.